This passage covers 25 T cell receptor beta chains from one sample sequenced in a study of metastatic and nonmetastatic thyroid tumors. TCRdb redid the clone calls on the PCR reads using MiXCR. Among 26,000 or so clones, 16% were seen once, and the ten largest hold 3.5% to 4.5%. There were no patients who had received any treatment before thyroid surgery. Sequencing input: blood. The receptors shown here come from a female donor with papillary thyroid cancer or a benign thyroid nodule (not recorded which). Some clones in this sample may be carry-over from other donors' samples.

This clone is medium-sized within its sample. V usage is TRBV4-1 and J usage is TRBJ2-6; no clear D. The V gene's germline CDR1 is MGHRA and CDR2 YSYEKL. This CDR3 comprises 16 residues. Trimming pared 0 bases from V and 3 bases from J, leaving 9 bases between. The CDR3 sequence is CASSQDRMNGANVLTF. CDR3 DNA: TGCGCCAGCAGCCAAGATCGAATGAATGGGGCCAACGTCCTGACTTTC.

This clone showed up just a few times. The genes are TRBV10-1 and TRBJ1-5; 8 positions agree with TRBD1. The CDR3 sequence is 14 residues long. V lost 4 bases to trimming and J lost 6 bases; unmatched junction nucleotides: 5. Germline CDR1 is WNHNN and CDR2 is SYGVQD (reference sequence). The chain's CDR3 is CASSAGGFGQPQHF. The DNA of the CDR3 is TGCGCCAGCAGTGCAGGGGGCTTTGGTCAGCCCCAGCATTTT.

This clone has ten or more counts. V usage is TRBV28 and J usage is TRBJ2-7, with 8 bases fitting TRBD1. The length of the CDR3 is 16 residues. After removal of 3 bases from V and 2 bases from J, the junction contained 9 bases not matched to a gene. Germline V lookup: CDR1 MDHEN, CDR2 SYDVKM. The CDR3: CASSFPRDRTTYEQYF. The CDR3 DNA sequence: TGTGCCAGCAGTTTCCCCCGGGACAGGACTACCTACGAGCAGTACTTC.

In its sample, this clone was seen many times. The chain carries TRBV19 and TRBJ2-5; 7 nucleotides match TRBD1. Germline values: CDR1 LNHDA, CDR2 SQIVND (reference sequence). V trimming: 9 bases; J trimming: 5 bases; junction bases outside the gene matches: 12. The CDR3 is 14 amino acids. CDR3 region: CASAGQARSETQYF. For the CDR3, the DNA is TGTGCCAGCGCTGGACAGGCCAGGTCCGAGACCCAGTACTTC. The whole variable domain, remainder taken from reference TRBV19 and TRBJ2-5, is DGGITQSPKYLFRKEGQNVTLSCEQNLNHDAMYWYRQDPGQGLRLIYYSQIVNDFQKGDIAEGYSVSREKKESFPLTVTSAQKNPTAFYLCASAGQARSETQYFGPGTRLLVL.

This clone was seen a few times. The CDR3 nucleotides read TGTGCCAGTAGTCCGTCCGGGACAGGGTCCTACGAGCAGTACTTC. Translating it yields CASSPSGTGSYEQYF. The chain joins TRBV19 to TRBJ2-7; 9 bases fit TRBD1. The length of the CDR3 is 15 residues. V lost 5 bases to trimming and J lost 1 base; unmatched junction nucleotides: 6. Germline lookup yields CDR1 LNHDA and CDR2 SQIVND (reference sequence).

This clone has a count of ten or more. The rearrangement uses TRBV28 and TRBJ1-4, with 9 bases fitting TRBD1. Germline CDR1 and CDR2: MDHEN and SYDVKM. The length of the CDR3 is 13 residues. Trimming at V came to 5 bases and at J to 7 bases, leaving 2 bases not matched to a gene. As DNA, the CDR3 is TGTGCCAGCAGTCTGGACAGGGGTGAAAAACTGTTTTTT. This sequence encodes CASSLDRGEKLFF.

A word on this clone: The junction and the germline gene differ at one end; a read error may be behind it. CDR3 in DNA: TGTGACAGCAGCCCACGGACTAGCGGGAACGAGCAGTACTTC. Amino acid sequence: CDSSPRTSGNEQYF. The chain combines TRBV3-1 with TRBJ2-7, with TRBD2 identical over 12 bases. This CDR3 spans 14 amino acids. Germline V gives CDR1 LGHDT, CDR2 YNNKEL (reference sequence).

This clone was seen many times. The CDR3, as DNA: TGTGCCAGCAGCTCCCCCGGGAGCGTAGGGGAGACCCAGTACTTC. Its translation is CASSSPGSVGETQYF. The genes are TRBV5-4 and TRBJ2-5; weak D call: TRBD2 (6 bases). The V end lost 3 bases, the J end lost 5 bases, and 17 bases lay between the germline ends. CDR3 length: 15 amino acids. Germline V CDR1 and CDR2: SGHNT, YYREEE (reference sequence).

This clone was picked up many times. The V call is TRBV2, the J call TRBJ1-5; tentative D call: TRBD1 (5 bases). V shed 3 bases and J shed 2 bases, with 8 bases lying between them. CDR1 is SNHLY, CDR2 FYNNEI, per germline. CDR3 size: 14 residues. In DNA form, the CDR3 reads TGTGCCAGCAGTGACAGGGCGGGCAATCAGCCCCAGCATTTT. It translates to CASSDRAGNQPQHF.

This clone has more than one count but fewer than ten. DNA for the CDR3: TGCGCCAGCAGTGCTACTAACTATGGCTACACCTTC. Translation: CASSATNYGYTF. This chain joins TRBV10-1 and TRBJ1-2; no reliable D call. Trimming took 4 bases from V and 0 from J, leaving 3 bases between them. The CDR3 length is 12 residues. Germline CDR1 is WNHNN and CDR2 is SYGVQD (reference sequence).

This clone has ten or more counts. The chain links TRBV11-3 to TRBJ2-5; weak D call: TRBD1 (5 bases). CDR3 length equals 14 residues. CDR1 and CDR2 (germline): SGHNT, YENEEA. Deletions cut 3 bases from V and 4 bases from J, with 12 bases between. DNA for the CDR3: TGTGCCAGCAGCTTTATAGGGGTTCGAGAGACCCAGTACTTC. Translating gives CASSFIGVRETQYF.

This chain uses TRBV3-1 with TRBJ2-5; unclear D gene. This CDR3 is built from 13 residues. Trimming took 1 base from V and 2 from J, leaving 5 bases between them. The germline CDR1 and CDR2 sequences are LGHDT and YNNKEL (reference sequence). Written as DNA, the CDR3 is TGTGCCAGCAGCCAAGCAACACAAGAGACCCAGTACTTC. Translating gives CASSQATQETQYF.

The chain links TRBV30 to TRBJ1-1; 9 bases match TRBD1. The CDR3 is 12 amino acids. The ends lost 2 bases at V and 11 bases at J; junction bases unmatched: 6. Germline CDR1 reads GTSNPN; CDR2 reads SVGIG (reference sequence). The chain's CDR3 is CAWSHRGRRAFF. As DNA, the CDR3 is TGTGCCTGGAGTCACAGGGGGCGACGTGCTTTCTTT.

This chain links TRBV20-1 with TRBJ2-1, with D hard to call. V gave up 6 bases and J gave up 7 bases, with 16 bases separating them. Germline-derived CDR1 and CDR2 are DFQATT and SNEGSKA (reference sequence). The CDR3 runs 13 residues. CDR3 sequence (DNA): TGCAGTGCCCCCTCGGCCGGTTGGAATGAGCAGTTCTTC. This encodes CSAPSAGWNEQFF.

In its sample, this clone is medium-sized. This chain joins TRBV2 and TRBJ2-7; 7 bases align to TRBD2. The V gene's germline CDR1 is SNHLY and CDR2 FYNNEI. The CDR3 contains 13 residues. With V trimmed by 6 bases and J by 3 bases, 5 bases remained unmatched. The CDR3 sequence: CASRTSTIYEQYF. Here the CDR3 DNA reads TGTGCCAGCAGGACTAGCACGATCTACGAGCAGTACTTC.

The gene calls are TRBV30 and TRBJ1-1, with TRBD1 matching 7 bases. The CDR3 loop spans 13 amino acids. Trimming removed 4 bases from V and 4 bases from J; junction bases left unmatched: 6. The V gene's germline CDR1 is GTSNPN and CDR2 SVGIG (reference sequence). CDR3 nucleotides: TGTGCCTGGATCCGGACAGGTAGCACTGAAGCTTTCTTT. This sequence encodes CAWIRTGSTEAFF.

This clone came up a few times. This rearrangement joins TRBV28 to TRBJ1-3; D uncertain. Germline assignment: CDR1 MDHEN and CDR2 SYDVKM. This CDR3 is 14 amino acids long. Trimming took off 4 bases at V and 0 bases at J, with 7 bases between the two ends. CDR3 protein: CASSSEVSGNTIYF. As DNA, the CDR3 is TGTGCCAGCAGTTCGGAGGTCTCTGGAAACACCATATATTTT.

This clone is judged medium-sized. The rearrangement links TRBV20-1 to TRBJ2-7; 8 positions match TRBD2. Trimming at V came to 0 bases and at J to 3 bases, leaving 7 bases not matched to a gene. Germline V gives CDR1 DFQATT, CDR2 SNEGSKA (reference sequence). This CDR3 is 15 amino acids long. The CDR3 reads CSAREGRTSSYEQYF. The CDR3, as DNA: TGCAGTGCTAGAGAGGGCAGGACTAGCAGCTACGAGCAGTACTTC.

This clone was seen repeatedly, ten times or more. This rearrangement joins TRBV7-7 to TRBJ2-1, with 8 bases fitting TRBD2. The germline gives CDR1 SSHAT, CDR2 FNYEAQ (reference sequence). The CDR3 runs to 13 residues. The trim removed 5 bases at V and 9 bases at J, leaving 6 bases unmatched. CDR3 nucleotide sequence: TGTGCCAGCAGCCCAGGACTAGCCCGTGAGCAGTTCTTC. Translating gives CASSPGLAREQFF.

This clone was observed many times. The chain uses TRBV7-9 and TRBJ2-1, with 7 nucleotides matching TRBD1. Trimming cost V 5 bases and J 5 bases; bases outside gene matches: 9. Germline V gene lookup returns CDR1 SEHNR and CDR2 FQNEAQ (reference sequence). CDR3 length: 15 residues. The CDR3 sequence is CASSEWDSGNNEQFF. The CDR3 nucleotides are TGTGCCAGCAGCGAATGGGACAGCGGTAACAATGAGCAGTTCTTC. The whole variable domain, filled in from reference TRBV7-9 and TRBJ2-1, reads DTGVSQNPRHKITKRGQNVTFRCDPISEHNRLYWYRQTLGQGPEFLTYFQNEAQLEKSRLLSDRFSAERPKGSFSTLEIQRTEQGDSAMYLCASSEWDSGNNEQFFGPGTRLTVL.

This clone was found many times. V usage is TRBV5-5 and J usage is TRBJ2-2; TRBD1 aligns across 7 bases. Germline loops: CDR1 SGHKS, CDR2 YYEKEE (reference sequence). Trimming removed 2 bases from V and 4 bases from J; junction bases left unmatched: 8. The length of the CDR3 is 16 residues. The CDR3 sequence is CASSFETGYGTGELFF. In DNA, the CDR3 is TGTGCCAGCAGCTTTGAGACAGGGTATGGCACCGGGGAGCTGTTTTTT.

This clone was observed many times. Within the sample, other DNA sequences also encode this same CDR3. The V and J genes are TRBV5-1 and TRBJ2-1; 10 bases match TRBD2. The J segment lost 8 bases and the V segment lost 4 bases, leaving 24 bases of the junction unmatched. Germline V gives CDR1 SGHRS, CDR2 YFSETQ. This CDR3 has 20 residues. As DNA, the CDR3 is TGCGCCAGCAGCCGTTATGGGGGCTTAGTGGTAGCGGGAGGATTGGATGAGCAGTTCTTC. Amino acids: CASSRYGGLVVAGGLDEQFF.

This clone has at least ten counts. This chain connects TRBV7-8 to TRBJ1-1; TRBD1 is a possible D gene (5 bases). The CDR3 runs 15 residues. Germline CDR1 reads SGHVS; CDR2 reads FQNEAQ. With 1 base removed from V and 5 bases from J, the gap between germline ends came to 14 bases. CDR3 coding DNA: TGTGCCAGCAGCTTAGGGGATCCCCAGGGTACTGAAGCTTTCTTT. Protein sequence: CASSLGDPQGTEAFF.

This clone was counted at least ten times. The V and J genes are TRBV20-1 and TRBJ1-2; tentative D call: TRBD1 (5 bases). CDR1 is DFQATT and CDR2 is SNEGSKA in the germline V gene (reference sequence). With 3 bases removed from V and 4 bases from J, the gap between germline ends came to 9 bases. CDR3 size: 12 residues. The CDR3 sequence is CSASGTPYGYTF. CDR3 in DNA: TGCAGTGCTAGTGGGACGCCCTATGGCTACACCTTC.

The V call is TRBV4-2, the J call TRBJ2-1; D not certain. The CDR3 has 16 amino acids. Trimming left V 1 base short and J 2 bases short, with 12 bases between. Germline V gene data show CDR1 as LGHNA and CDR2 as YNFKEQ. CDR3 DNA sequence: TGTGCCAGCAGCCAAGCTGTCCCAGATCCCTACAATGAGCAGTTCTTC. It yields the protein CASSQAVPDPYNEQFF.